Sequencing of this T cell receptor (beta chain) was carried out in a study of T cells in Graves' hyperthyroidism and ophthalmopathy. From germline, CDR1 is SGHDT and CDR2 YYEEEE. CDR3 length: 17 residues. V dropped 0 bases and J dropped 3 bases, with 13 bases sitting between them. TCR beta CDR3 regions were amplified from RNA. A first-round RT-PCR of the TCR CDR3 used the HTBI primer set. In TCRdb, the multiplex PCR reads were re-called with MiXCR into one record per CDR3 protein. The table shows about 560,000 distinct CDR3 sequences, with 16% occurring only once. The origin of this receptor is a woman under 30 with Graves' hyperthyroidism. The sample taken for sequencing was blood. The V call is TRBV5-6, the J call TRBJ2-6; D ambiguous. The CDR3 protein is CASSLVGRWIGANVLTF. The CDR3 nucleotides are TGTGCCAGCAGCTTGGTAGGCCGGTGGATTGGGGCCAACGTCCTGACTTTC.